A selection of T cell receptor beta chains follows, all from one sample in a study of identical twins. TCRdb re-analysed the 5' RACE reads in MiXCR, keeping a single row per CDR3 protein. The repertoire includes about 200,000 distinct CDR3 sequences, roughly a tenth of them detected once, and around 5.1% sits in the top ten. Sample: memory (CD45RO+) T cells sorted from blood. Receptor source: a woman aged 18-29 years in good health. Both conserved end residues are part of each CDR3. A D gene is named only where the DNA matches it firmly. Expanded clones are given a class, and other clones once, few, many or no size at all.

few	.	TRBJ1-1	TRBV19	TGTGCCAGTAGTTGGGGGTCGGAACCTGAAGCTTTCTTT	CASSWGSEPEAFF
few	.	TRBJ1-1	TRBV7-9	TGTGCCAGCAGCTTATCCAGGTTGGACACTGAAGCTTTCTTT	CASSLSRLDTEAFF
.	.	TRBJ2-7	TRBV6-2/TRBV6-3	TGTGCCAGCAGTTACAGGTCCGCCTACGAGCAGTACTTC	CASSYRSAYEQYF
.	.	TRBJ2-7	TRBV10-2	TGCGCCAGCAGTGAACACTTCCCCTACGAGCAGTACTTC	CASSEHFPYEQYF
few	.	TRBJ1-2	TRBV9	TGTGCCAGCAGCCCCTCGTCAGGGGCCAACGGCTACACCTTC	CASSPSSGANGYTF
.	.	TRBJ1-1	TRBV30	TGTGCCTGGAGTGTACGATGGGTTGAAGCTTTCTTT	CAWSVRWVEAFF
.	TRBD2	TRBJ2-3	TRBV11-2	TGTGCCAGCAGCCGCACTTTTTGGGGGGGAGAAGGTGGGCAGAACACAGATACGCAGTATTTT	CASSRTFWGGEGGQNTDTQYF
.	TRBD2	TRBJ2-1	TRBV20-1	TGCAGTGCTGTCCCGAACCCGGGACTAGCAAAGTTCTTC	CSAVPNPGLAKFF
few	.	TRBJ1-1	TRBV19	TGTGCCAGTAAGGTCCCGGCGGAGAACACTGAAGCTTTCTTT	CASKVPAENTEAFF
few	.	TRBJ2-1	TRBV10-2	TGCGCCAGCAGTGTCGGGTGGTCCTACAATGAGCAGTTCTTC	CASSVGWSYNEQFF
few	.	TRBJ1-1	TRBV20-1	TGCAGTGCCAAGAGAGGGCTTAACACTGAAGCTTTCTTT	CSAKRGLNTEAFF
many	.	TRBJ2-7	TRBV20-1	TGCAGTGCTAGTTGGGGTGGCAGGGACTACGAGCAGTACTTC	CSASWGGRDYEQYF
.	.	TRBJ2-1	TRBV10-3	TGTGCCATCCGTTCTGAATACAATGAGCAGTTCTTC	CAIRSEYNEQFF
many	TRBD1	TRBJ2-7	TRBV20-1	TGCAGTGCTAAGCCTGCGACAGGGCGTTCCTACGAGCAGTACTTC	CSAKPATGRSYEQYF
few	.	TRBJ1-1	TRBV11-2	TGTGCCAGCAGCCGAAGTCAGGGGAACACTGAAGCTTTCTTT	CASSRSQGNTEAFF
many	TRBD2	TRBJ2-1	TRBV5-1	TGCGCCAGCAGCTTAGGACTAGCGGTTTACAATGAGCAGTTCTTC	CASSLGLAVYNEQFF
.	.	TRBJ1-1	TRBV6-5	TGTGCCAGCATTTTTTTGGGGAGGGGAGGGCGGAACACTGAAGCTTTCTTT	CASIFLGRGGRNTEAFF
.	TRBD1	TRBJ2-7	TRBV7-9	TGTGCCAGCAGCTTAGCCCAGGGGGACGAGCAGTACTTC	CASSLAQGDEQYF
many	.	TRBJ1-5	TRBV4-1	TGCGCCAGCAGCCAAGTTGCTGGTATGGATCAGCCCCAGCATTTT	CASSQVAGMDQPQHF
few	TRBD2	TRBJ2-3	TRBV2	TGTGCCAGCGGGCGGGGGTTTAGCACAGATACGCAGTATTTT	CASGRGFSTDTQYF
.	.	TRBJ2-3	TRBV5-1	TGCGCCAGCAGCTTGGGGGGACGGGCCTTGGGGACAGATACGCAGTATTTT	CASSLGGRALGTDTQYF
few	.	TRBJ2-1	TRBV29-1	TGCAGCGTTGTGCCGGACAATGAGCAGTTCTTC	CSVVPDNEQFF
few	.	TRBJ1-1	TRBV18	TGTGCCAGCTCCTCCGCGTCCGGAGCGGTGGCTTTCTTT	CASSSASGAVAFF
many	.	TRBJ2-1	TRBV12-3/TRBV12-4	TGTGCCAGCAGCCGCCTCGCCCAGGGAACAGGTTACAATGAGCAGTTCTTC	CASSRLAQGTGYNEQFF
few	TRBD2	TRBJ2-5	TRBV11-1	TGTGCCAGCAGCCAAAGTCAAACTAGCGGGGGAATACAAGAGACCCAGTACTTC	CASSQSQTSGGIQETQYF
.	.	TRBJ1-1	TRBV10-3	TGTGCCCTCCGGGGGGCGGACACTGAAGCTTTCTTT	CALRGADTEAFF
many	TRBD1	TRBJ2-3	TRBV20-1	TGCAGTGCCCCGACAGGGGGCAAGGGCGATACGCAGTATTTT	CSAPTGGKGDTQYF
.	.	TRBJ2-7	TRBV7-8	TGTGCCAGCAGTTCCTTCCCCCCGGGGGCTGGCAGGGACGAGCAGTACTTC	CASSSFPPGAGRDEQYF
few	.	TRBJ2-1	TRBV12-3/TRBV12-4	TGTGCCAGCAGTCAGCTGGCAGGGGATAAGCAGTTCTTC	CASSQLAGDKQFF
few	TRBD1	TRBJ1-3	TRBV20-1	TGCAGTGCTCGGACAGGCTCTGGAAACACCATATATTTT	CSARTGSGNTIYF
few	TRBD1	TRBJ2-7	TRBV27	TGTGCCAGCAGTTCCTCACGACAGGGGGCTCAATACGAGCAGTACTTC	CASSSSRQGAQYEQYF
few	TRBD2	TRBJ2-2	TRBV6-2/TRBV6-3	TGTGCCAGCACCGAAAGCGGGAGGTACGGGGAGCTGTTTTTT	CASTESGRYGELFF
few	.	TRBJ2-7	TRBV5-1	TGCGCCAGCAGCTTGGCGTCAGGCGGGTACGAGCAGTACTTC	CASSLASGGYEQYF
few	.	TRBJ1-2	TRBV12-3/TRBV12-4	TGTGCCAGCAGTTCGACGGACTATGGCTACACCTTC	CASSSTDYGYTF
.	.	TRBJ2-5	TRBV14	TGTGCCAGCAGCCAAGCAGGCGTCCTAGGGACCCAGTACTTC	CASSQAGVLGTQYF
many	TRBD1	TRBJ1-1	TRBV20-1	TGCAGTGCTAGTAAGACAGGGCAGAACACTGAAGCTTTCTTT	CSASKTGQNTEAFF
.	.	TRBJ1-2	TRBV5-6	TGTGCCAGCAGCTCTACAGGGAAAAGCGGAGGCTACACCTTC	CASSSTGKSGGYTF
few	.	TRBJ2-6	TRBV28	TGTGCCAGCAGTTTCCAGCTCTCTGGGGCCAACGTCCTGACTTTC	CASSFQLSGANVLTF
.	.	TRBJ2-1	TRBV20-1	TGCAGTGCCACAGAGGCACGGGGGCCTTCCTACAATGAGCAGTTCTTC	CSATEARGPSYNEQFF
.	TRBD2	TRBJ2-1	TRBV5-4	TGTGCCAGCAGCTCCCACCAACTAGCGGGAGTGGCCTACAATGAGCAGTTCTTC	CASSSHQLAGVAYNEQFF
.	TRBD1	TRBJ1-1	TRBV20-1	TGCAGTACAGGGGGCAGGTGGGGCACTGAAGCCTTCTTT	CSTGGRWGTEAFF
few	TRBD2	TRBJ2-7	TRBV20-1	TGCAGTGCTAGAGACCCCAGCGGGAGGGCGTGGGAGCAGTACTTC	CSARDPSGRAWEQYF
many	.	TRBJ2-1	TRBV3-1	TGTGCCAGCAGCCTCGGACACGCTGCCAGTTTCTTC	CASSLGHAASFF
.	.	TRBJ1-5	TRBV2	TGTGCCAGCAGCGACCGGGACCGAAATCAGCCCCAGCATTTT	CASSDRDRNQPQHF
many	.	TRBJ1-6	TRBV12-3/TRBV12-4	TGTGCCAGCAGTTTGGGTATGGATTCACCCCTCCACTTT	CASSLGMDSPLHF
.	TRBD1	TRBJ2-1	TRBV7-9	TGTGCCAGCAGCAAGGGACAGGGTCCCTACAATGAGCAGTTCTTC	CASSKGQGPYNEQFF
few	.	TRBJ2-7	TRBV20-1	.	CSARLLFGQDSYEQYF
.	TRBD2	TRBJ2-5	TRBV6-5	TGTGCCAGCAGTTACGGACTAGCGGGGGCCCTCAAGACCCAGTACTTC	CASSYGLAGALKTQYF
.	TRBD1	TRBJ2-7	TRBV7-8	TGTGCCAGCAGCTTCGTGGGACAGGGCTACGAGCAGTACTTC	CASSFVGQGYEQYF
.	.	TRBJ2-5	TRBV14	TGTGCCAGCAGCCAGGCAGAGACCCAGTACTTC	CASSQAETQYF
many	.	TRBJ2-1	TRBV9	TGTGCCAGCAGCGTACCCACGGCTAGCTCCTACAATGAGCAGTTCTTC	CASSVPTASSYNEQFF
few	TRBD1	TRBJ1-5	TRBV6-2/TRBV6-3	TGTGCCAGCAGGCGGGACAGTGGAAATCAGCCCCAGCATTTT	CASRRDSGNQPQHF
few	TRBD2	TRBJ2-1	TRBV6-2/TRBV6-3	TGTGCCAGCAGCCCACCTAGCGGGAGGGCTTATGAGCAGTTCTTC	CASSPPSGRAYEQFF
few	TRBD1	TRBJ1-2	TRBV7-9	TGTGCCAGCGGGAGGACAGGGGGCGATTCCTATGGCTACACCTTC	CASGRTGGDSYGYTF
many	TRBD2	TRBJ2-3	TRBV7-2	TGTGCCAGCAGCCACAGGACTAGCGGGAGGATAGATACGCAGTATTTT	CASSHRTSGRIDTQYF
.	.	TRBJ2-1	TRBV20-1	TGCAGTGTCCGTCCTGGAAATAATGAGCAGTTCTTC	CSVRPGNNEQFF
few	TRBD1	TRBJ2-4	TRBV6-1	TGTGCCAGCAGGCTAAGACAGGGTGGGGGAGCCAAAAACATTCAGTACTTC	CASRLRQGGGAKNIQYF
few	.	TRBJ2-7	TRBV20-1	TGCAGTGCCAAAACAGTTGTGGGATACGAGCAGTACTTC	CSAKTVVGYEQYF
.	.	TRBJ2-1	TRBV7-2	TGTGCCAGCAGCTTAGGAGGAACTTTCTACAATGAGCAGTTCTTC	CASSLGGTFYNEQFF